The clone carrying this TCR beta chain was observed at least ten times. Moderate-to-severe activity, CAS ≥3, NOSPECS ≥4 and a duration under 3 months were seen in donors with ophthalmopathy. Diagnosis was based on clinical symptoms, serum thyroxine, TRAb, thyroid ultrasound and orbital computed tomography. A volume of approximately 9.2 ml of fresh peripheral blood supplied the PBMCs. CDR3 regions of TCR beta were amplified from RNA transcripts. First-round RT-PCR employed HTBI primers, with a second-round multiplex PCR after it. TCRdb redid the calling of the multiplex PCR reads with MiXCR, one entry per CDR3 protein. The data contain fewer than 70,000 distinct CDR3 sequences, more than 40% of them singletons. The sample is drawn from a study of Graves' ophthalmopathy and Graves' hyperthyroidism. Study information: At initial diagnosis, peripheral blood was obtained, and this preceded any treatment.

Germline loops: CDR1 LGHNA, CDR2 YSLEER. This CDR3 has 16 amino acids. V lost 1 base, J lost 1 base, and 11 bases lay in between. The chain employs TRBV4-3 and TRBJ2-1, with a tentative D call TRBD2 (5 bases). The sample consisted of peripheral blood. This receptor was taken from an adult woman with Graves' ophthalmopathy. CDR3: CASSQASLESYNEQFF. CDR3 in DNA: TGCGCCAGCAGCCAAGCTAGCTTGGAATCCTACAATGAGCAGTTCTTC.